This TCR beta chain was sequenced for a study of Tregs in tolerant kidney transplant recipients. Findings of the study overall: Some patients' samples used different primers over time, so nucleotide sequences weren't comparable. The most relevant donor-specific Treg TCRbeta repertoire apparently came from expansion with activated donor B cells. This study did not directly address biological reproducibility.

Sequencing used immunoSEQ multiplex PCR; TCRdb keeps in-frame clones, though not all of them. Of about 90,000 clones in the sample, roughly 93% were seen once. Concerning this clone itself: Its antigen is unknown.

Mixed chimerism was transient after nonmyeloablative marrow transplants from related graft donors. Thawed PBMCs were FACS-sorted into unstimulated CD4+CD25+CD127- regulatory T cells, CD4+CD25- non-regulatory cells, CD4 and CD8 cells. Sequenced here: CD4+ T cells from blood (PBMCs), sampled 12 months after the transplant. This TCR was sampled from a human patient who received a combined kidney and bone marrow transplant. Some of these T cells may belong to the graft donor.

CDR3 DNA: TGTGCCAGCAGTTTGGTCGAGGACAGGGGGTACGAGCAGTACTTC. Its protein product is CASSLVEDRGYEQYF. The chain joins TRBV28 to TRBJ2-7; TRBD1 matches 10 bases. The V gene's germline CDR1 is MDHEN and CDR2 SYDVKM. After removal of 3 bases from V and 4 bases from J, the junction contained 6 bases not matched to a gene. The CDR3 runs 15 residues.